The source of this TCR beta chain is a study of shared clonotypes between healthy human individuals. Concerning this clone: As yet, its antigen is unknown.

Donors, without exception, were Caucasian adults residing in Nashville, Tennessee. CD4+ cell separation produced CD45RA+ naive and CD45RA-negative memory subsets. The CDR3 extends over 17 amino acids. Per the germline V gene, CDR1 is MNHNS and CDR2 is SASEGT. The ends were cut back, 0 bases at V and 5 bases at J, with 19 bases in the middle. Sequencing was performed with immunoSEQ multiplex PCR; in TCRdb, only in-frame clones are kept and a portion is missing. The repertoire holds nearly 750,000 clones, with around 70% as singletons. Whole-study findings and limits: Non-shared clonotypes had lower generation probabilities than clonotypes shared by all four sorted-subset donors.

This chain joins TRBV6-1 and TRBJ2-5; TRBD2 is a possible D gene (6 bases). The sample taken for sequencing was memory CD4+ T cells sorted from blood. The subset here: CD45RA-negative fraction. This sequence was found in a woman younger than 45 in good health. The CDR3 region has the DNA TGTGCCAGCAGTGAAGCCCATGGAGGGGTGGTAAAGGAGACCCAGTACTTC. This translates into CASSEAHGGVVKETQYF.